A single sample gave rise to the 9 T cell receptor beta chains below, sequenced in a study of cytomegalovirus exposure and HLA in healthy donors (dated by TCRdb to the late 2010s). Library prep was done by the immunoSEQ multiplex PCR assay. For the multiplex PCR, a mixture combining 60 forward primers for TCR Vbeta segments and 13 reverse primers for TCR Jbeta segments was used. Held by TCRdb, this immuneACCESS table contains in-frame sequences only and omits some clones. Under half of the omission traces to an unresolved V gene where checked; the cause of the rest is unknown. The sample table contains 100,000 to 120,000 clones; only one count was recorded for about 90% of them. The ten largest clones capture 1.5% to 2% of the sample. Input material: PBMCs. The receptors were sampled from a man in his forties in good health and CMV-seronegative.

This chain joins TRBV7-6 and TRBJ1-1, with D hard to call. Trimming left V 5 bases short and J 1 base short, with 8 bases between. The CDR3 has 13 amino acids. The V gene's germline CDR1 is SGHVS and CDR2 FNYEAQ. CDR3: CASSISSNTEAFF. Here the CDR3 DNA reads TGTGCCAGCAGCATTTCATCGAACACTGAAGCTTTCTTT. Combining the CDR3 with reference TRBV7-6 and TRBJ1-1 gives the whole variable domain GAGVSQSPRYKVTKRGQDVALRCDPISGHVSLYWYRQALGQGPEFLTYFNYEAQQDKSGLPNDRFSAERPEGSISTLTIQRTEQRDSAMYRCASSISSNTEAFFGQGTRLTVV.

The rearrangement links TRBV18 to TRBJ2-1, with TRBD1 identical over 7 bases. CDR3 length: 15 residues. Germline assignment: CDR1 KGHSH and CDR2 LQKENI. V was clipped by 2 bases and J by 8 bases; unmatched bases: 9. The CDR3 DNA reads as TGTGCCAGCTCACCAGGATTCGGGACAGCCGATGAGCAGTTCTTC. It encodes CASSPGFGTADEQFF.

The chain uses TRBV2 and TRBJ1-2, with 7 bases matching TRBD1. CDR1 is SNHLY and CDR2 is FYNNEI in the germline V gene. CDR3 length: 15 amino acids. With V trimmed by 8 bases and J by 8 bases, 17 bases remained unmatched. The CDR3 DNA is TGTGCCAGCTTAGGCAGGGGGGCCGATAGGAAGGGCTACACCTTC. It yields the protein CASLGRGADRKGYTF.

The gene calls are TRBV7-2 and TRBJ1-1; 8 nucleotides line up with TRBD1. Trimming took 1 base from V and 3 from J; bases not matched to a gene: 4. Per germline, CDR1 SGHTA and CDR2 FQGNSA. This CDR3 comprises 15 residues. The CDR3 spells CASSLVTGVYTEAFF. CDR3 sequence (DNA): TGTGCCAGCAGCTTAGTGACAGGGGTGTACACTGAAGCTTTCTTT.

This clone occurred once. This chain connects TRBV9 to TRBJ2-3; D unclear. Between the trimmed V and J ends, which lost 2 bases and 3 bases, there was a span of 4 bases. The CDR3 loop spans 12 amino acids. Germline CDR1 SGDLS, CDR2 YYNGEE. CDR3 protein: CASSVGTDTQYF. DNA of the CDR3: TGTGCCAGCAGCGTCGGGACAGATACGCAGTATTTT.

This chain joins TRBV6-6 and TRBJ2-7, with D perhaps TRBD1 (6 bases). The CDR3 totals 12 residues. Germline CDR1 and CDR2: MNHNY and SVGAGI (reference sequence). Trimming pared 8 bases from V and 3 bases from J, leaving 11 bases between. The CDR3 reads CASEDSFYEQYF. The DNA for the CDR3 is TGTGCCAGCGAGGACAGTTTCTACGAGCAGTACTTC.

This clone showed up just once. The chain is built from TRBV27 and TRBJ1-1; D perhaps matches TRBD1 (5 bases). Germline V gene lookup returns CDR1 MNHEY and CDR2 SMNVEV (reference sequence). The V and J ends lost 2 bases and 1 base respectively, with 8 bases between them. The CDR3 has 14 amino acids. In nucleotides, the CDR3 is TGTGCCAGCAGTTTAGGGGGGAGGAACACTGAAGCTTTCTTT. This translates into CASSLGGRNTEAFF.

With regard to this clone: Other DNA sequences in the sample encode the same CDR3. V and J are TRBV5-1 and TRBJ2-7, with 8 bases fitting TRBD1. CDR1 SGHRS and CDR2 YFSETQ come from the germline V gene. The CDR3 spans 13 residues. Trimming took 4 bases from V and 4 from J; bases not matched to a gene: 4. The CDR3 spells CASSTGQGYEQYF. In DNA form, the CDR3 reads TGCGCCAGCAGCACCGGACAGGGTTACGAGCAGTACTTC.

This clone has a handful of counts. CDR3: CASRPLQGANTEAFF. For the CDR3, the DNA is TGTGCCAGCAGGCCACTACAGGGGGCGAACACTGAAGCTTTCTTT. The rearrangement joins TRBV28 to TRBJ1-1; 9 nucleotides line up with TRBD1. CDR3 length equals 15 residues. Looked up from germline, CDR1 is MDHEN and CDR2 is SYDVKM. Trimming cost V 6 bases and J 1 base; bases outside gene matches: 6.